The 8 T cell receptor beta chains presented below share a single source sample, sequenced in a study of CD8 T cell repertoires and HIV-1 epitope variants. Clones were sequenced by immunoSEQ multiplex PCR, and TCRdb holds only the in-frame ones, with some missing. Among tens of thousands of clones listed, more than 65% were seen once. The sequenced sample was uncultured baseline CD8+ T cells from peripheral blood mononuclear cells (PBMCs). Source of these receptors: a male donor with HIV.

A few counts support this clone. The chain recombines TRBV4-1 with TRBJ2-1; 7 nucleotides agree with TRBD2. Trimming at V came to 0 bases and at J to 2 bases, leaving 4 bases not matched to a gene. Germline V lookup: CDR1 MGHRA, CDR2 YSYEKL. The CDR3 extends over 16 amino acids. The CDR3 here is CASSQDVLAAYNEQFF. The CDR3 region has the DNA TGCGCCAGCAGCCAAGATGTCCTAGCGGCCTACAATGAGCAGTTCTTC.

The genes are TRBV28 and TRBJ2-1; 10 bases are shared with TRBD2. CDR1 is MDHEN and CDR2 is SYDVKM in the germline V gene. The V gene end was trimmed by 6 bases and the J gene end by 6 bases; junction bases not matched to a gene: 17. The CDR3 contains 18 residues. Written as DNA, the CDR3 is TGTGCCAGCAGCATACGGGAGGTTAGCGGGAGGTTTATCAATGAGCAGTTCTTC. This encodes CASSIREVSGRFINEQFF. The full variable domain, its missing parts supplied by reference TRBV28 and TRBJ2-1, is DVKVTQSSRYLVKRTGEKVFLECVQDMDHENMFWYRQDPGLGLRLIYFSYDVKMKEKGDIPEGYSVSREKKERFSLILESASTNQTSMYLCASSIREVSGRFINEQFFGPGTRLTVL.

This clone appeared a single time. The gene calls are TRBV9 and TRBJ1-5, with TRBD1 matching over 9 bases. CDR1 and CDR2 (germline): SGDLS, YYNGEE. This CDR3 region has 15 residues. J lost 6 bases, V lost 2 bases, and 6 bases had no gene match. The CDR3 DNA is TGTGCCAGCAGCGTTGGACAGGGGACGGGTCAGCCCCAGCATTTT. It is translated as CASSVGQGTGQPQHF.

This chain uses TRBV7-2 with TRBJ2-1, with 9 bases aligning to TRBD2. The CDR3 sequence is 15 residues long. J was trimmed by 7 bases and V by 1 base; bases with no gene match: 5. The germline CDR1 and CDR2 sequences are SGHTA and FQGNSA. CDR3 region: CASSLDPSGANEQFF. CDR3 bases: TGTGCCAGCAGCTTAGACCCTAGCGGGGCGAATGAGCAGTTCTTC.

The chain carries TRBV4-1 and TRBJ2-7, with D tentatively TRBD1 (6 bases). The V end was cut by 0 bases, the J end by 3 bases, with 12 bases between. From germline, CDR1 is MGHRA and CDR2 YSYEKL. The CDR3 has 15 amino acids. CDR3 loop: CASSQDPAGDYEQYF. In nucleotides, the CDR3 is TGCGCCAGCAGCCAAGATCCCGCAGGGGACTACGAGCAGTACTTC.

V usage is TRBV28 and J usage is TRBJ2-3; TRBD1 aligns across 7 bases. Germline V gene data show CDR1 as MDHEN and CDR2 as SYDVKM. V gave up 5 bases and J gave up 7 bases; unmatched junction bases: 3. The CDR3 totals 12 residues. Written as DNA, the CDR3 is TGTGCCAGCAGTGACAGGGTAAATACGCAGTATTTT. Its translation is CASSDRVNTQYF. Full variable domain (outside the CDR3, taken from reference TRBV28 and TRBJ2-3): DVKVTQSSRYLVKRTGEKVFLECVQDMDHENMFWYRQDPGLGLRLIYFSYDVKMKEKGDIPEGYSVSREKKERFSLILESASTNQTSMYLCASSDRVNTQYFGPGTRLTVL.

This chain joins TRBV28 and TRBJ2-6, with a weak D call TRBD1 (5 bases). V lost 5 bases, J lost 0 bases, and 11 bases lay in between. Germline assignment: CDR1 MDHEN and CDR2 SYDVKM. This CDR3 is built from 16 residues. CDR3 amino acids: CASSPPQGSGANVLTF. In nucleotides, the CDR3 is TGTGCCAGCAGTCCCCCCCAGGGCTCTGGGGCCAACGTCCTGACTTTC.

This clone was counted a few times. The chain recombines TRBV7-3 with TRBJ1-4, with a weak D call TRBD1 (5 bases). Trimming removed 4 bases from V and 8 bases from J, with 20 bases in between. Germline V gene sequence: CDR1 SGHTA, CDR2 FQGTGA. The CDR3 runs to 16 residues. The CDR3 is CASSSNGDQQLEKLFF. CDR3 DNA sequence: TGTGCCAGCAGCTCCAACGGGGACCAACAGTTGGAAAAACTGTTTTTT. The full variable domain, with the rest looked up from reference TRBV7-3 and TRBJ1-4, is GAGVSQTPSNKVTEKGKYVELRCDPISGHTALYWYRQSLGQGPEFLIYFQGTGAADDSGLPNDRFFAVRPEGSVSTLKIQRTERGDSAVYLCASSSNGDQQLEKLFFGSGTQLSVL.